The source of this T cell receptor (beta chain) is a study of T cells in localized non-small cell lung cancer. Study conclusions and caveats: Appearances in adjacent lung were noted for a median roughly 50 of the top 100 tumor clones. Clonality of T cells reached its maximum in uninvolved adjacent lung, surpassing tumor. Higher adjacent-lung clonality was associated with shorter survival.

Comment on this clone: Its specificity is unknown.

The method was immunoSEQ multiplex PCR; TCRdb's version includes in-frame clones alone and lacks a portion of them. The table has just over 70,000 clones, approximately 87% seen once. The CDR3 is made up of 13 amino acids. CDR1 and CDR2 from the germline V gene are SQVTM and ANQGSEA. The V end was cut by 3 bases, the J end by 3 bases, with 12 bases between. The TCR originated in a male donor at least 60 years old with stage III squamous cell lung carcinoma. Sequenced material: peripheral blood, taken before any cancer treatment. The chain links TRBV29-1 to TRBJ2-7, with D possibly TRBD2 on 6 matching bases. The CDR3 sequence is CSVDWGRNYEQYF. CDR3 bases: TGCAGCGTTGATTGGGGGAGGAACTACGAGCAGTACTTC.